A selection of T cell receptor beta chains follows, all from one sample in a study of blood T cell repertoires in COVID-19. Using immunoSEQ multiplex PCR, the repertoire was profiled, and TCRdb retains in-frame clones only, with some absent. The sample gives 90,000 to 120,000 clones, about nine tenths of which show up once; roughly 6.6% is in the top ten. Sequencing was done on a sample of peripheral blood. The source of these receptors is a man aged 45-65 years with active or convalescent COVID-19. Each CDR3 is given with its conserved first and last residue. D genes are given only for firm matches. Size is stated for part of the rows, as once, few or many counts, or as a class when the clone is expanded.

d_gene: -
abundance: -
v_gene: TRBV4-3
j_gene: TRBJ1-1
CDR3aa: CASSQVGGLNTEAFF
CDR3nt: TGCGCCAGCAGCCAAGTGGGGGGACTGAACACTGAAGCTTTCTTT

d_gene: TRBD1
abundance: -
v_gene: TRBV6-5
j_gene: TRBJ1-2
CDR3aa: CASTPTGVGIYGYTF
CDR3nt: TGTGCCAGCACACCGACAGGGGTGGGGATCTATGGCTACACCTTC

d_gene: -
abundance: -
v_gene: TRBV7-9
j_gene: TRBJ1-1
CDR3aa: CASDKNTEAFF
CDR3nt: TGTGCCAGCGACAAGAACACTGAAGCTTTCTTT

d_gene: -
abundance: -
v_gene: TRBV21-1
j_gene: TRBJ2-7
CDR3aa: CASSKIARAGRPGGYEQYF
CDR3nt: TGTGCCAGCAGCAAAATTGCTCGTGCAGGACGGCCGGGGGGTTACGAGCAGTACTTC

d_gene: -
abundance: -
v_gene: TRBV28
j_gene: TRBJ2-1
CDR3aa: CASSLRLDNEQFF
CDR3nt: TGTGCCAGCAGTCTCCGACTCGACAATGAGCAGTTCTTC

d_gene: -
abundance: few
v_gene: TRBV28
j_gene: TRBJ2-1
CDR3aa: CASTRSVHNEQFF
CDR3nt: TGTGCCAGCACTCGGTCGGTCCACAATGAGCAGTTCTTC

d_gene: TRBD1
abundance: few
v_gene: TRBV4-3
j_gene: TRBJ2-7
CDR3aa: CASSQARTGGYEQYF
CDR3nt: TGCGCCAGCAGCCAAGCACGGACAGGGGGATACGAGCAGTACTTC

d_gene: -
abundance: -
v_gene: TRBV5-1
j_gene: TRBJ2-7
CDR3aa: CASSFATGSYEQYF
CDR3nt: TGCGCCAGCAGCTTTGCGACGGGGTCCTACGAGCAGTACTTC

d_gene: -
abundance: few
v_gene: TRBV18
j_gene: TRBJ1-1
CDR3aa: CASSPRGNTEAFF
CDR3nt: TGTGCCAGCTCACCCAGGGGGAACACTGAAGCTTTCTTT

d_gene: TRBD2
abundance: few
v_gene: TRBV2
j_gene: TRBJ2-2
CDR3aa: CASRLAGAGTGELFF
CDR3nt: TGTGCCAGCAGGCTAGCGGGAGCGGGGACCGGGGAGCTGTTTTTT

d_gene: -
abundance: -
v_gene: TRBV6-4
j_gene: TRBJ1-2
CDR3aa: CASSQDSYDNGYTF
CDR3nt: TGTGCCAGCAGCCAGGACAGCTATGATAATGGCTACACCTTC

d_gene: -
abundance: -
v_gene: TRBV5-6
j_gene: TRBJ2-2
CDR3aa: CASSLTGANTGELFF
CDR3nt: TGTGCCAGCAGCTTGACTGGAGCGAACACCGGGGAGCTGTTTTTT

d_gene: -
abundance: -
v_gene: TRBV5-8
j_gene: TRBJ1-4
CDR3aa: CASSRGRPEKLFF
CDR3nt: TGTGCCAGCAGCCGCGGGAGGCCCGAAAAACTGTTTTTT

d_gene: -
abundance: -
v_gene: TRBV12-3/TRBV12-4
j_gene: TRBJ2-7
CDR3aa: CASSGQIYEQYF
CDR3nt: TGTGCCAGCAGCGGACAGATCTACGAGCAGTACTTC

d_gene: -
abundance: -
v_gene: TRBV28
j_gene: TRBJ1-2
CDR3aa: CASGGGYGYTF
CDR3nt: TGTGCCAGCGGGGGGGGCTATGGCTACACCTTC

d_gene: -
abundance: -
v_gene: TRBV20-1
j_gene: TRBJ2-7
CDR3aa: CSAPVSYEQYF
CDR3nt: TGCAGTGCTCCGGTCTCCTACGAGCAGTACTTC

d_gene: TRBD2
abundance: -
v_gene: TRBV28
j_gene: TRBJ2-3
CDR3aa: CASKPGLAGGRDTQYF
CDR3nt: TGTGCCAGCAAACCGGGACTAGCGGGGGGGAGAGATACGCAGTATTTT

d_gene: TRBD1
abundance: -
v_gene: TRBV4-3
j_gene: TRBJ1-5
CDR3aa: CASSTRTGAGQPQHF
CDR3nt: TGCGCCAGCAGCACCCGGACAGGGGCCGGTCAGCCCCAGCATTTT

d_gene: -
abundance: -
v_gene: TRBV7-2
j_gene: TRBJ2-2
CDR3aa: CASSLSQGRHTGELFF
CDR3nt: TGTGCCAGCAGCTTAAGTCAGGGGCGCCACACCGGGGAGCTGTTTTTT

d_gene: -
abundance: -
v_gene: TRBV12-3/TRBV12-4
j_gene: TRBJ2-3
CDR3aa: CASRGTGTDTQYF
CDR3nt: TGTGCCAGCAGAGGGACTGGCACAGATACGCAGTATTTT

d_gene: -
abundance: -
v_gene: TRBV5-1
j_gene: TRBJ2-3
CDR3aa: CASSGGSQGDTQYF
CDR3nt: TGCGCCAGCAGCGGCGGGAGCCAGGGGGATACGCAGTATTTT

d_gene: TRBD1
abundance: -
v_gene: TRBV6-5
j_gene: TRBJ1-1
CDR3aa: CASSTDRGRTEAFF
CDR3nt: TGTGCCAGCAGCACCGACAGGGGCCGAACTGAAGCTTTCTTT

d_gene: -
abundance: few
v_gene: TRBV7-6
j_gene: TRBJ2-3
CDR3aa: CASSPTSGSTDTQYF
CDR3nt: TGTGCCAGCAGCCCGACTAGTGGGAGCACAGATACGCAGTATTTT

d_gene: TRBD1
abundance: -
v_gene: TRBV2
j_gene: TRBJ2-7
CDR3aa: CASSSRTGKDEQYF
CDR3nt: TGTGCCAGCAGTTCCCGGACAGGGAAGGACGAGCAGTACTTC

d_gene: -
abundance: -
v_gene: TRBV27
j_gene: TRBJ1-2
CDR3aa: CASRDLQDYGYTF
CDR3nt: TGTGCCTCGCGGGACTTGCAGGACTATGGCTACACCTTC

d_gene: -
abundance: -
v_gene: TRBV2
j_gene: TRBJ2-3
CDR3aa: CASKGASASTDTQYF
CDR3nt: TGTGCCAGCAAGGGGGCTAGCGCCAGCACAGATACGCAGTATTTT

d_gene: -
abundance: many
v_gene: TRBV7-9
j_gene: TRBJ2-3
CDR3aa: CASSLSVSTDTQYF
CDR3nt: TGTGCCAGCAGCTTATCCGTGAGCACAGATACGCAGTATTTT

d_gene: TRBD2
abundance: few
v_gene: TRBV7-8
j_gene: TRBJ2-7
CDR3aa: CASSLHPSGIGEQYF
CDR3nt: TGTGCCAGCAGCCTCCACCCTAGCGGGATAGGCGAGCAGTACTTC

d_gene: TRBD1
abundance: -
v_gene: TRBV10-1
j_gene: TRBJ1-1
CDR3aa: CASSETGGTEAFF
CDR3nt: TGCGCCAGCAGCGAGACAGGGGGAACTGAAGCTTTCTTT

d_gene: -
abundance: -
v_gene: TRBV6-5
j_gene: TRBJ1-1
CDR3aa: CASSYSGGGREAFF
CDR3nt: TGTGCCAGCAGTTACTCAGGGGGGGGCAGGGAAGCTTTCTTT

d_gene: -
abundance: -
v_gene: TRBV2
j_gene: TRBJ1-2
CDR3aa: CASSEQGGYGYTF
CDR3nt: TGTGCCAGCAGTGAGCAGGGCGGCTATGGCTACACCTTC

d_gene: TRBD2
abundance: -
v_gene: TRBV9
j_gene: TRBJ2-1
CDR3aa: CASSVVAGGRNEQFF
CDR3nt: TGTGCCAGCAGCGTAGTGGCGGGAGGGCGCAATGAGCAGTTCTTC

d_gene: TRBD1
abundance: -
v_gene: TRBV19
j_gene: TRBJ1-6
CDR3aa: CASTDRVNNSPLHF
CDR3nt: TGTGCCAGTACCGACAGGGTGAATAATTCACCCCTCCACTTT

d_gene: -
abundance: -
v_gene: TRBV28
j_gene: TRBJ2-1
CDR3aa: CASSLTYNEQFF
CDR3nt: TGTGCCAGCAGTCTTACCTACAATGAGCAGTTCTTC

d_gene: -
abundance: -
v_gene: TRBV28
j_gene: TRBJ1-5
CDR3aa: CASSFGAGQGSAPQHF
CDR3nt: TGTGCCAGCAGTTTCGGTGCAGGGCAGGGTTCGGCGCCCCAGCATTTT

d_gene: TRBD1
abundance: -
v_gene: TRBV5-5
j_gene: TRBJ2-7
CDR3aa: CASTQGQGAREQYF
CDR3nt: TGTGCCAGCACCCAAGGACAGGGGGCGCGGGAGCAGTACTTC

d_gene: -
abundance: -
v_gene: TRBV5-1
j_gene: TRBJ1-1
CDR3aa: CASSSADRPNTEAFF
CDR3nt: TGCGCCAGCAGCTCAGCCGACAGGCCTAACACTGAAGCTTTCTTT

d_gene: TRBD2
abundance: -
v_gene: TRBV6-5
j_gene: TRBJ2-1
CDR3aa: CASTSSGRYNEQFF
CDR3nt: TGTGCCAGCACCAGTAGCGGGAGGTACAATGAGCAGTTCTTC